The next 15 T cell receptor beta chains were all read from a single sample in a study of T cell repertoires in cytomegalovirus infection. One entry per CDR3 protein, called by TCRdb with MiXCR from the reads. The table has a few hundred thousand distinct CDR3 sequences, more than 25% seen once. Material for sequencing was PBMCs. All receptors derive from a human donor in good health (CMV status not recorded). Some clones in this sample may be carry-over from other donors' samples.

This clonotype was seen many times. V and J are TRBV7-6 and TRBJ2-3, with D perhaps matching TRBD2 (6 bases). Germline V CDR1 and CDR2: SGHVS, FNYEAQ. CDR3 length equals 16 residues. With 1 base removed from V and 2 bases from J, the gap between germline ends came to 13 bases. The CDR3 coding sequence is TGTGCCAGCAGCTTAGGAGGTAGCGGTCCCACAGATACGCAGTATTTT. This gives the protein CASSLGGSGPTDTQYF.

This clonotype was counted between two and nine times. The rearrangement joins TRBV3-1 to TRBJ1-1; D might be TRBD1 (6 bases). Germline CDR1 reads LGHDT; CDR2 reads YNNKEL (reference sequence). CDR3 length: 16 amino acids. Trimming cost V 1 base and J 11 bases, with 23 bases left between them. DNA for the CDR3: TGTGCCAGCAGCCAAGTGACGACAGGAAAACTTTCGAGGGCTTTCTTT. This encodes CASSQVTTGKLSRAFF.

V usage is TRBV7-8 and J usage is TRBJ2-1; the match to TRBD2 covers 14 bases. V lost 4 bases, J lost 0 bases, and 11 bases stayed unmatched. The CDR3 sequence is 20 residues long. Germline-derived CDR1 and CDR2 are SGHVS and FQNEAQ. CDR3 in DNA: TGTGCCAGCAGCTCGCGACTAGCGGGAGGGCAGTCAACCTCCTACAATGAGCAGTTCTTC. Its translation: CASSSRLAGGQSTSYNEQFF.

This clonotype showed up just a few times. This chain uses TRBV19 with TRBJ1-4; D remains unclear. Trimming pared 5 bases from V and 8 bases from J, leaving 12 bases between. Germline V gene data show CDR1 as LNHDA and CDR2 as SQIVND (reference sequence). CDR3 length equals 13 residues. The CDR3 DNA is TGTGCCAGTAGTCGGGAGGGCGGGGAAAAACTGTTTTTT. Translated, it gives CASSREGGEKLFF.

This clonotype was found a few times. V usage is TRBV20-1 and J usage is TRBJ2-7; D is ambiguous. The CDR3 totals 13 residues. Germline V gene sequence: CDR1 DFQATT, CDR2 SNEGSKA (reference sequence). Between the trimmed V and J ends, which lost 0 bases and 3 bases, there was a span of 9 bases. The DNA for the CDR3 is TGCAGTGCTAGAGATCTTGTCAACTACGAGCAGTACGTC. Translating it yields CSARDLVNYEQYV.

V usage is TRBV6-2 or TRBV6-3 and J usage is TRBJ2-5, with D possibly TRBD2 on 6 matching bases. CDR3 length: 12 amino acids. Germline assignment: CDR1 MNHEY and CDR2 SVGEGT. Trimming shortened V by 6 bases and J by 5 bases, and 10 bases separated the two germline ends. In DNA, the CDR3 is TGTGCCAGCAGCCCTAGCGCGGAGACCCAGTACTTC. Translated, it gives CASSPSAETQYF.

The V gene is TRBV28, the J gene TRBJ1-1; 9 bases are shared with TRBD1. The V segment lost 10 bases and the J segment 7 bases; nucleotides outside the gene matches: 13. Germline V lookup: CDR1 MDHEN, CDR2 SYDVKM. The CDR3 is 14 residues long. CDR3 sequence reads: CATLTQGAAGEAFF. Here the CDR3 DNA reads TGTGCCACACTTACACAGGGGGCCGCCGGTGAAGCTTTCTTT.

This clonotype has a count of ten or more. The CDR3 DNA follows: TGTGCCAGCATCCAACTAGCGGGAGAAAGGATGGATGAGCAGTTCTTC. Translated, it gives CASIQLAGERMDEQFF. The chain combines TRBV7-6 with TRBJ2-1; 11 bases agree with TRBD2. The ends lost 7 bases at V and 8 bases at J; junction bases unmatched: 13. Germline CDR1 and CDR2: SGHVS and FNYEAQ. The CDR3 loop spans 16 amino acids.

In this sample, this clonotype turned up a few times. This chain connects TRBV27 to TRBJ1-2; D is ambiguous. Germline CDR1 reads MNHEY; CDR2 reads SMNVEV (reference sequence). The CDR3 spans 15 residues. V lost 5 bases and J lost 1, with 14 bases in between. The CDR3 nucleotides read TGTGCCAGCAGTCCAACCATACCGATTAACTATGGCTACACCTTC. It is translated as CASSPTIPINYGYTF.

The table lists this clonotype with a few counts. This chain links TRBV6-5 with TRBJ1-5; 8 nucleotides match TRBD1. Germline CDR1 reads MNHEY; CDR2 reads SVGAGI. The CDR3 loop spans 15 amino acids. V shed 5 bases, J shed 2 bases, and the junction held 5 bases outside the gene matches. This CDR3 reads CASSAGTGGNQPQHF. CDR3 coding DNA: TGTGCCAGCAGTGCGGGGACAGGAGGCAATCAGCCCCAGCATTTT.

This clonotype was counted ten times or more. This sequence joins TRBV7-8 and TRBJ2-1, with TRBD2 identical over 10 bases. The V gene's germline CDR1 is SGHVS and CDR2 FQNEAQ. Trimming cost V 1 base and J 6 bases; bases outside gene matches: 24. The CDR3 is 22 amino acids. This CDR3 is CASSLVRGLAADPLITGNEQFF. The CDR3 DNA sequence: TGTGCCAGCAGCTTAGTCCGTGGACTAGCGGCCGACCCCCTTATAACGGGCAATGAGCAGTTCTTC.

CDR3: CASSTLAGASPDTQYF. The DNA of the CDR3 is TGCGCCAGCAGCACTCTAGCGGGAGCTTCCCCAGATACGCAGTATTTT. The chain combines TRBV5-1 with TRBJ2-3, with 10 bases that match TRBD2. V lost 4 bases and J lost 4; bases outside the gene matches: 9. The germline CDR1 and CDR2 sequences are SGHRS and YFSETQ. This CDR3 comprises 16 residues.

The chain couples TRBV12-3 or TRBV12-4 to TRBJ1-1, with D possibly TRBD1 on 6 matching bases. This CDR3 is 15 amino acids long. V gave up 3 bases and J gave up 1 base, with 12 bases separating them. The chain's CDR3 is CASSLGGQRNTEAFF. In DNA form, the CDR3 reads TGTGCCAGCAGTTTGGGAGGACAGAGGAACACTGAAGCTTTCTTT.

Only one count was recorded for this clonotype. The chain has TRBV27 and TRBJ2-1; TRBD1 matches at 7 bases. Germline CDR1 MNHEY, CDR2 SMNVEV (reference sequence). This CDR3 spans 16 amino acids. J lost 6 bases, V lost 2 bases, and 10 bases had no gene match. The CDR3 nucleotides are TGTGCCAGCAGTTTACGAGGGGGCAATCCGCCCAATGAGCAGTTCTTC. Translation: CASSLRGGNPPNEQFF.

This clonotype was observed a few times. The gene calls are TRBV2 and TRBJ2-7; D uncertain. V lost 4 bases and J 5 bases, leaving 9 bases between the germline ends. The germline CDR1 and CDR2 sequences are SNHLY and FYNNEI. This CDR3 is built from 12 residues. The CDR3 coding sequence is TGTGCCAGCAGTGGGACCCTTAACGAGCAGTACTTC. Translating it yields CASSGTLNEQYF.